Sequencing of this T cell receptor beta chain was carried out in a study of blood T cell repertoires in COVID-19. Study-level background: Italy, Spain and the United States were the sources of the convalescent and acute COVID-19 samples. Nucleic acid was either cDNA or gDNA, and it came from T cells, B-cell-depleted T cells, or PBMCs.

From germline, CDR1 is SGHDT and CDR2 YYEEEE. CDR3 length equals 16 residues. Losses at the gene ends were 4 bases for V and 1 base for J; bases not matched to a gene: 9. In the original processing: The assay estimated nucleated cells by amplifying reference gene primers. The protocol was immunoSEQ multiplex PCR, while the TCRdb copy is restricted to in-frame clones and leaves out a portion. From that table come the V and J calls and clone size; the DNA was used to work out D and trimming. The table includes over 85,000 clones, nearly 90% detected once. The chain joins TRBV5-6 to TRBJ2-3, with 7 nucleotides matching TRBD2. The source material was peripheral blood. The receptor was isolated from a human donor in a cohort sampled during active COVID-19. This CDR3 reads CASSSTGTTRTDTQYF. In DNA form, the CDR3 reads TGTGCCAGCAGCAGCACCGGGACTACCCGCACAGATACGCAGTATTTT.